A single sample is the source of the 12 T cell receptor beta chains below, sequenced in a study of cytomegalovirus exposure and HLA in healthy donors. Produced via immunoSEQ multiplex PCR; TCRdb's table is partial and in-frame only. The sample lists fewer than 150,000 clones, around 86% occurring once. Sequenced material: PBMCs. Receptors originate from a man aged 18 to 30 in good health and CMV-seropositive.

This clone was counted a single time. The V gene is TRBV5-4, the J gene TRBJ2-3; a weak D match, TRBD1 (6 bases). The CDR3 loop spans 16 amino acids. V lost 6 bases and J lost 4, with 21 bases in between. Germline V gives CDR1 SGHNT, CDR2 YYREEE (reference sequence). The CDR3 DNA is TGTGCCAGCACTAAGCCCTCAGGGGTCGGGGCAGATACGCAGTATTTT. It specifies CASTKPSGVGADTQYF.

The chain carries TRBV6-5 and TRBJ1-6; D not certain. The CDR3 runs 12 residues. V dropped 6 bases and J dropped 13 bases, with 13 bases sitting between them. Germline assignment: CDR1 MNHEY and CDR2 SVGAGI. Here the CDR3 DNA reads TGTGCCAGCAGCTCCACTTTAAGTCCCCTCCACTTT. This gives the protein CASSSTLSPLHF.

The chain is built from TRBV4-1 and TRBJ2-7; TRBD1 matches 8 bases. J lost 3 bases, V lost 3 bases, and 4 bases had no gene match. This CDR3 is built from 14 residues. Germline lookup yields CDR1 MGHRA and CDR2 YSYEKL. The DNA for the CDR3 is TGCGCCAGCAGCCAGGAGGACAGGGACTACGAGCAGTACTTC. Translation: CASSQEDRDYEQYF.

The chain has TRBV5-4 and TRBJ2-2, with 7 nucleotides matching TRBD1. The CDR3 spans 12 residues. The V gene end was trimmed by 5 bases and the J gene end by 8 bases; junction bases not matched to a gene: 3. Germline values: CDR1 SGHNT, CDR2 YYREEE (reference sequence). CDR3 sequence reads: CASSSDRGELFF. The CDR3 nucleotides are TGTGCCAGCAGTTCGGACAGGGGGGAGCTGTTTTTT.

The CDR3 protein is CAIKPAASQSANEQFF. The CDR3 nucleotides read TGTGCCATCAAACCCGCCGCGTCCCAGAGCGCCAATGAGCAGTTCTTC. The gene calls are TRBV10-3 and TRBJ2-1; D not resolved. V gave up 7 bases and J gave up 6 bases, with 22 bases separating them. CDR3 length: 16 residues. Germline V lookup: CDR1 ENHRY, CDR2 SYGVKD.

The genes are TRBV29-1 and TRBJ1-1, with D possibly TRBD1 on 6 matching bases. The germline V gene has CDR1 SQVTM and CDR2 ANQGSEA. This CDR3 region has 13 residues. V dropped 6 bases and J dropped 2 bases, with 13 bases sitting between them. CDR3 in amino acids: CSVGQNFNTEAFF. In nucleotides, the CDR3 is TGCAGCGTCGGACAGAACTTTAACACTGAAGCTTTCTTT.

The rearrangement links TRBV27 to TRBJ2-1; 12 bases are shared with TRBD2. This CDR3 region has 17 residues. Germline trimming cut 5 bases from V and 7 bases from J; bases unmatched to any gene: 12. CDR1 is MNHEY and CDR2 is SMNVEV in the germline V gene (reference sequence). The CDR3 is CASSRTRGTSGQNEQFF. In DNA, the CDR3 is TGTGCCAGCAGTCGGACACGAGGGACTAGCGGGCAAAATGAGCAGTTCTTC.

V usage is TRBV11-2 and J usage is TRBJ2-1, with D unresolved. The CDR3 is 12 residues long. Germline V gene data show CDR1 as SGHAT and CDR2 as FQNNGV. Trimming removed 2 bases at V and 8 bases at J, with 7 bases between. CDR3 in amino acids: CASSLPFDEQFF. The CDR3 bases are TGTGCCAGCAGCTTACCTTTCGATGAGCAGTTCTTC.

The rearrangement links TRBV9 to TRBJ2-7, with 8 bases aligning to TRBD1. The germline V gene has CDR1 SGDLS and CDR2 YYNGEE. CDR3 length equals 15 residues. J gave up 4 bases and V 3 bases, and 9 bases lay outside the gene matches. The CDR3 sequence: CASSATGAEGYEQYF. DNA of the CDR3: TGTGCCAGCAGCGCGACAGGGGCTGAAGGATACGAGCAGTACTTC.

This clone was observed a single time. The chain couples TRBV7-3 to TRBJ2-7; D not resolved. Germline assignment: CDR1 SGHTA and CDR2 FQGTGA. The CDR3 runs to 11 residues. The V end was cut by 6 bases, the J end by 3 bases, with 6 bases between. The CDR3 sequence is CASRLGYEQYF. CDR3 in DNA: TGTGCCAGCAGACTCGGCTACGAGCAGTACTTC.

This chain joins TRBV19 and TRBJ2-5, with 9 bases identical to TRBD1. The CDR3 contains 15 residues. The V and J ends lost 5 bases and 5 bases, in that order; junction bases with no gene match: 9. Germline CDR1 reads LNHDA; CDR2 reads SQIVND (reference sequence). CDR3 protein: CASSFWTGERETQYF. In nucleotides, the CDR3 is TGTGCCAGTAGTTTCTGGACAGGGGAGAGGGAGACCCAGTACTTC.

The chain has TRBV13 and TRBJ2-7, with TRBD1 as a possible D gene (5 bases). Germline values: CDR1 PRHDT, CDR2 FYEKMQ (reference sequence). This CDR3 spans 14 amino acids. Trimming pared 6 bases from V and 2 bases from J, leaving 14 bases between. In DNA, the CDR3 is TGTGCCAGCAGTAGCAGACAGAGAACCTACGAGCAGTACTTC. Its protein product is CASSSRQRTYEQYF.